Each of the 20 T cell receptor beta chains below was sequenced from the same sample in a study of T cell responses to AZD1222 COVID-19 vaccine. The repertoire was sequenced with immunoSEQ multiplex PCR; TCRdb's copy has only in-frame clones and lacks some. The table shows about 93,000 clones, with nearly 90% occurring only once. The source material was peripheral blood, sampled on day 0 of MenACWY control vaccination. The receptors were sampled from an adult in good health.

The V gene is TRBV5-1, the J gene TRBJ2-1, with D possibly matching TRBD2 (5 bases). CDR3 length: 13 residues. With 1 base removed from V and 7 bases from J, the gap between germline ends came to 9 bases. From germline, CDR1 is SGHRS and CDR2 YFSETQ. The CDR3 region is CASSLPGVNEQFF. CDR3 DNA sequence: TGCGCCAGCAGCTTGCCCGGGGTGAATGAGCAGTTCTTC.

V and J are TRBV6-1 and TRBJ1-2, with 7 positions matching TRBD1. The length of the CDR3 is 13 residues. After removal of 5 bases from V and 6 bases from J, the junction contained 6 bases not matched to a gene. Looked up from germline, CDR1 is MNHNS and CDR2 is SASEGT. The CDR3 protein is CASSRDREDGYTF. In DNA, the CDR3 is TGTGCCAGCAGTCGGGACAGAGAGGATGGCTACACCTTC.

V and J are TRBV7-9 and TRBJ1-4; D possibly corresponds to TRBD1 (5 bases). The V end lost 5 bases, the J end lost 8 bases, and 18 bases lay between the germline ends. The CDR3 spans 15 residues. Germline V lookup: CDR1 SEHNR, CDR2 FQNEAQ (reference sequence). CDR3 region: CASSTTVRRWEKLFF. The CDR3, as DNA: TGTGCCAGCAGCACGACAGTCCGGCGGTGGGAAAAACTGTTTTTT. The full variable domain, its missing parts supplied by reference TRBV7-9 and TRBJ1-4, is DTGVSQNPRHKITKRGQNVTFRCDPISEHNRLYWYRQTLGQGPEFLTYFQNEAQLEKSRLLSDRFSAERPKGSFSTLEIQRTEQGDSAMYLCASSTTVRRWEKLFFGSGTQLSVL.

The genes are TRBV29-1 and TRBJ2-1; 7 positions agree with TRBD2. This CDR3 region has 19 residues. Germline V lookup: CDR1 SQVTM, CDR2 ANQGSEA. V shed 2 bases and J 5 bases; nucleotides not matched to a gene: 21. The CDR3 region is CSVEIRGVAAMPLNNEQFF. CDR3 coding DNA: TGCAGCGTTGAAATCCGGGGGGTGGCCGCAATGCCCTTAAACAATGAGCAGTTCTTC.

The rearrangement links TRBV18 to TRBJ2-7; D not resolved. The germline V gene has CDR1 KGHSH and CDR2 LQKENI. The ends were cut back, 0 bases at V and 0 bases at J, with 9 bases in the middle. The CDR3 consists of 15 residues. For the CDR3, the DNA is TGTGCCAGCTCACCACCGATGACTGTCTCCTACGAGCAGTACTTC. It codes for CASSPPMTVSYEQYF.

The rearrangement links TRBV6-4 to TRBJ1-5; no reliable D call. Germline-derived CDR1 and CDR2 are MRHNA and SNTAGT. V was trimmed by 4 bases and J by 0 bases, leaving 4 bases between them. This CDR3 spans 13 amino acids. The DNA of the CDR3 is TGTGCCAGCAGTGTCCATAGCAATCAGCCCCAGCATTTT. This sequence encodes CASSVHSNQPQHF.

By proportion, this clone is medium-sized. V and J are TRBV21-1 and TRBJ2-7; TRBD2 reflects the table's D call only, with no check against the DNA. TRBV21-1 is tagged as a pseudogene. The CDR3 runs 14 residues. The CDR3 nucleotides read TGTGCCAGCAGCATGAATAGCGGGGGCTACGAGCAGTACTTC. It is translated as CASSMNSGGYEQYF.

The chain carries TRBV29-1 and TRBJ1-2; 10 bases line up with TRBD1. With 4 bases clipped from V and 4 bases from J, the junction kept 6 bases outside the gene matches. Germline lookup yields CDR1 SQVTM and CDR2 ANQGSEA. The CDR3 is made up of 14 amino acids. The CDR3 sequence is CSVAAGTGAYGYTF. The CDR3 region has the DNA TGCAGCGTTGCCGCCGGGACAGGGGCCTATGGCTACACCTTC. The whole variable domain, remainder taken from reference TRBV29-1 and TRBJ1-2, is SAVISQKPSRDICQRGTSLTIQCQVDSQVTMMFWYRQQPGQSLTLIATANQGSEATYESGFVIDKFPISRPNLTFSTLTVSNMSPEDSSIYLCSVAAGTGAYGYTFGSGTRLTVV.

The chain couples TRBV27 to TRBJ1-1; D is unresolved. V was cut by 6 bases and J by 11 bases, with 19 bases left in between. Looked up from germline, CDR1 is MNHEY and CDR2 is SMNVEV (reference sequence). This CDR3 is 13 amino acids long. The CDR3 nucleotides are TGTGCCAGCAGCTCGATCGAAGGTCTCGAGGCTTTCTTT. Translating gives CASSSIEGLEAFF.

V and J are TRBV28 and TRBJ1-2; D is ambiguous. This CDR3 is 11 amino acids long. Germline values: CDR1 MDHEN, CDR2 SYDVKM. The V end was cut by 6 bases, the J end by 8 bases, with 10 bases between. CDR3 protein: CASSYFEGYTF. The CDR3 DNA sequence: TGTGCCAGCAGCTACTTCGAGGGCTACACCTTC.

This chain uses TRBV5-8 with TRBJ1-4; no clear D. The germline V gene encodes CDR1 SGHTS and CDR2 YDEGEE. Deletions cut 5 bases from V and 8 bases from J, with 19 bases between. CDR3 length equals 15 residues. CDR3 nucleotide sequence: TGTGCCAGCAGGTTTGGCCCCTTTGGCGGAGAAAAACTGTTTTTT. Its protein product is CASRFGPFGGEKLFF.

V usage is TRBV9 and J usage is TRBJ2-5; D may be TRBD2 (6 bases). Between the trimmed V and J ends, which lost 0 bases and 5 bases, there was a span of 8 bases. CDR3 length equals 13 residues. Per the germline V gene, CDR1 is SGDLS and CDR2 is YYNGEE. CDR3 sequence (DNA): TGTGCCAGCAGCGTAGATGGGGGGGAGACCCAGTACTTC. It translates to CASSVDGGETQYF.

This chain joins TRBV3-1 (or the pseudogene TRBV3-2) and TRBJ1-2, with D perhaps TRBD1 (5 bases). The germline V and J ends were trimmed by 4 bases and 4 bases, with 13 bases remaining between them. The CDR3 runs 14 residues. Per the germline V gene, CDR1 is LGHDT and CDR2 is YNNKEL (reference sequence). CDR3 DNA: TGTGCCAGCAGCCCACGGGACGGATTCTATGGCTACACCTTC. Translating it yields CASSPRDGFYGYTF.

This CDR3 is CASSPDRDYGYTF. The CDR3 DNA sequence: TGTGCCAGCAGCCCGGACAGGGACTATGGCTACACCTTC. The genes are TRBV5-6 and TRBJ1-2, with 8 positions matching TRBD1. V was clipped by 4 bases and J by 3 bases; unmatched bases: 2. Germline CDR1 SGHDT, CDR2 YYEEEE. CDR3 length: 13 amino acids.

V usage is TRBV5-1 and J usage is TRBJ2-1; TRBD1 matches at 9 bases. CDR3 size: 20 residues. Per germline, CDR1 SGHRS and CDR2 YFSETQ. The J segment lost 7 bases and the V segment lost 4 bases, leaving 24 bases of the junction unmatched. CDR3 in DNA: TGCGCCAGCAGCAGACCCTTAGGTCTGACCGGGACAGGGAAAAGAAATGAGCAGTTCTTC. Translating it yields CASSRPLGLTGTGKRNEQFF.

In regard to this clone: Additional DNA sequences in this sample encode the identical CDR3. This chain connects TRBV12-3 or TRBV12-4 to TRBJ1-5; no clear D. This CDR3 is 13 amino acids long. The V end lost 2 bases, the J end lost 0 bases, and 2 bases lay between the germline ends. The CDR3 here is CASSLLSNQPQHF. CDR3 coding DNA: TGTGCCAGCAGTTTACTTAGCAATCAGCCCCAGCATTTT.

The chain couples TRBV5-1 to TRBJ2-1; D is uncertain. V was trimmed by 3 bases and J by 3 bases, leaving 19 bases between them. CDR3 size: 17 residues. Looked up from germline, CDR1 is SGHRS and CDR2 is YFSETQ. As DNA, the CDR3 is TGCGCCAGCAGCTCGGGCCAAAGGGAAAGAGGCTACAATGAGCAGTTCTTC. It encodes CASSSGQRERGYNEQFF.

This clone has more than one count but fewer than ten. V usage is TRBV5-5 and J usage is TRBJ1-2; D not resolved. Germline lookup yields CDR1 SGHKS and CDR2 YYEKEE (reference sequence). Trimming left V 2 bases short and J 4 bases short, with 15 bases between. This CDR3 region has 15 residues. The CDR3 here is CASSFTRTAAYGYTF. The CDR3 DNA sequence: TGTGCCAGCAGCTTCACTCGGACGGCCGCCTATGGCTACACCTTC. The full variable domain, rest sourced from reference TRBV5-5 and TRBJ1-2, is DAGVTQSPTHLIKTRGQQVTLRCSPISGHKSVSWYQQVLGQGPQFIFQYYEKEERGRGNFPDRFSARQFPNYSSELNVNALLLGDSALYLCASSFTRTAAYGYTFGSGTRLTVV.

This clone was recorded a few times. The V call is TRBV3-1 (or the pseudogene TRBV3-2), the J call TRBJ2-5, with D unclear. The CDR3 covers 12 residues. Per the germline V gene, CDR1 is LGHDT and CDR2 is YNNKEL (reference sequence). Trimming removed 1 base at V and 2 bases at J, with 2 bases between. The CDR3 nucleotides read TGTGCCAGCAGCCAAGTACAAGAGACCCAGTACTTC. This translates into CASSQVQETQYF.

This CDR3 is CSAGITNEKLFF. CDR3 coding DNA: TGCAGCGCAGGGATCACTAATGAAAAACTGTTTTTT. The chain is built from TRBV29-1 and TRBJ1-4, with D tentatively TRBD1 (5 bases). Germline V gene sequence: CDR1 SQVTM, CDR2 ANQGSEA. Trimming shortened V by 7 bases and J by 2 bases, and 8 bases separated the two germline ends. CDR3 length equals 12 residues.